Shown below are 17 T cell receptor beta chains from a single sample sequenced in a study of T cell responses to AZD1222 COVID-19 vaccine. Some clones are missing from TCRdb's copy, which holds only in-frame ones; the method was immunoSEQ multiplex PCR. The sample includes about 150,000 clones, 86% of them seen just once. The sequenced sample was peripheral blood, obtained on day 0 of MenACWY control vaccination. Receptor source: an adult in good health.

This clone was found once. The rearrangement joins TRBV7-9 to TRBJ1-1, with 9 bases matching TRBD1. The CDR3 consists of 15 residues. The trim removed 5 bases at V and 4 bases at J, leaving 8 bases unmatched. CDR1 and CDR2 from the germline V gene are SEHNR and FQNEAQ (reference sequence). CDR3 DNA: TGTGCCAGCAGCCTATCTACAGGGGGCGTCACTGAAGCTTTCTTT. Translating it yields CASSLSTGGVTEAFF.

The V gene is TRBV5-1, the J gene TRBJ2-1, with 12 bases that match TRBD2. J gave up 7 bases and V 4 bases, and 6 bases lay outside the gene matches. CDR3 length equals 15 residues. Per germline, CDR1 SGHRS and CDR2 YFSETQ. CDR3 nucleotides: TGCGCCAGCAGCCAGACTAGCGGGAGTTTGAATGAGCAGTTCTTC. It is translated as CASSQTSGSLNEQFF.

The chain uses TRBV18 and TRBJ2-7, with D possibly matching TRBD2 (6 bases). CDR1 KGHSH and CDR2 LQKENI come from the germline V gene. Trimming took 3 bases from V and 3 from J, leaving 18 bases between them. The CDR3 length is 16 residues. This chain's CDR3 is CASSPTAGGDYYEQYF. The CDR3 region has the DNA TGTGCCAGCTCACCCACCGCCGGAGGGGATTACTACGAGCAGTACTTC.

The chain has TRBV28 and TRBJ2-5; D may be TRBD1 or TRBD2 (5 bases each). The CDR3 contains 16 residues. CDR1 MDHEN and CDR2 SYDVKM come from the germline V gene. V was shortened by 6 bases and J by 6 bases, with 23 bases between the two germline ends. The CDR3 DNA reads as TGTGCCAGCAGGCCTACCGAGAGAGGGACGCGAAAGACCCAGTACTTC. Its protein is CASRPTERGTRKTQYF.

The rearrangement joins TRBV18 to TRBJ1-5, with D possibly being TRBD1 (5 bases). CDR1 is KGHSH and CDR2 is LQKENI in the germline V gene. The CDR3 has 15 amino acids. V lost 6 bases, J lost 2 bases, and 14 bases lay in between. Here the CDR3 DNA reads TGTGCCAGCTCCTCCGGGGCGCGGCGCAATCAGCCCCAGCATTTT. Amino acids: CASSSGARRNQPQHF.

The rearrangement uses TRBV19 and TRBJ2-6, with unresolved D. CDR3 length equals 14 residues. Germline V gene sequence: CDR1 LNHDA, CDR2 SQIVND (reference sequence). V dropped 8 bases and J dropped 2 bases, with 10 bases sitting between them. CDR3 residues: CASAQVAGANVLTF. CDR3 nucleotides: TGTGCCAGTGCTCAGGTGGCTGGGGCCAACGTCCTGACTTTC.

The chain carries TRBV7-9 and TRBJ2-1, with TRBD1 identical over 7 bases. The length of the CDR3 is 14 residues. Looked up from germline, CDR1 is SEHNR and CDR2 is FQNEAQ (reference sequence). V trimming: 1 base; J trimming: 12 bases; junction bases outside the gene matches: 9. The CDR3: CASSLERDSIWQFF. The DNA of the CDR3 is TGTGCCAGCAGCTTAGAACGGGACAGCATTTGGCAGTTCTTC.

The rearrangement uses TRBV6-5 and TRBJ1-6, with D hard to call. This CDR3 has 13 residues. The germline V and J ends were trimmed by 7 bases and 1 base, with 5 bases remaining between them. CDR1 is MNHEY, CDR2 SVGAGI, per germline. CDR3 bases: TGTGCCAGCAAGGGTTCCTATAATTCACCCCTCCACTTT. Translating it yields CASKGSYNSPLHF.

This chain connects TRBV23-1 to TRBJ1-5; tentative D call: TRBD1 (6 bases). TRBV23-1 has ORF status, its function being uncertain. V dropped 3 bases and J dropped 1 base, with 13 bases sitting between them. This CDR3 comprises 16 residues. The CDR3 coding sequence is TGCGCCAGCAGTCATCCAACAGGGATAAGCAATCAGCCCCAGCATTTT. Encoded protein: CASSHPTGISNQPQHF.

The chain is built from TRBV28 and TRBJ1-1, with 9 positions matching TRBD1. Unmatched junction bases numbered 6, after V lost 4 bases and J lost 6 bases. The CDR3 is made up of 14 amino acids. CDR1 MDHEN and CDR2 SYDVKM come from the germline V gene. The CDR3: CASSSLGTGPEAFF. The DNA of the CDR3 is TGTGCCAGCAGTTCGCTAGGGACAGGGCCTGAAGCTTTCTTT.

Only one count was recorded for this clone. This sequence joins TRBV5-4 and TRBJ2-7; no definite D call. Germline V gene lookup returns CDR1 SGHNT and CDR2 YYREEE (reference sequence). The V end was cut by 0 bases, the J end by 1 base, with 5 bases between. This CDR3 is 13 amino acids long. CDR3 loop: CASSLAESYEQYF. DNA of the CDR3: TGTGCCAGCAGCTTGGCGGAGTCCTACGAGCAGTACTTC.

This clone came up a few times. The genes are TRBV11-3 and TRBJ1-4; D gene unclear. The germline gives CDR1 SGHNT, CDR2 YENEEA. The CDR3 has 15 residues. The ends were cut back, 5 bases at V and 4 bases at J, with 14 bases in the middle. The CDR3 region is CASSPGRLINEKLFF. CDR3 bases: TGTGCCAGCAGCCCAGGACGGCTTATTAATGAAAAACTGTTTTTT.

The chain joins TRBV7-9 to TRBJ2-7, with a possible D match to TRBD2 (6 bases). The CDR3 spans 15 residues. Trimming removed 1 base from V and 5 bases from J, with 15 bases in between. Germline-derived CDR1 and CDR2 are SEHNR and FQNEAQ (reference sequence). In DNA, the CDR3 is TGTGCCAGCAGCTTAGAGGGTGGGGGGTTCCACGAGCAGTACGTC. Translated, it gives CASSLEGGGFHEQYV.

The rearrangement links TRBV20-1 to TRBJ1-6, with D possibly matching TRBD1 (6 bases). Looked up from germline, CDR1 is DFQATT and CDR2 is SNEGSKA (reference sequence). The CDR3 has 13 residues. Trimming pared 3 bases from V and 9 bases from J, leaving 12 bases between. In DNA form, the CDR3 reads TGCAGTGCTAGTAGGGGGAAAAGTTCACCCCTCCACTTT. Encoded protein: CSASRGKSSPLHF.

J is TRBJ1-2 and V is TRBV28; D not resolved. The CDR3 sequence is 13 residues long. Trimming shortened V by 5 bases and J by 6 bases, and 13 bases separated the two germline ends. Germline V gives CDR1 MDHEN, CDR2 SYDVKM. CDR3 nucleotide sequence: TGTGCCAGCAGTCCCCCGGATGGGGATGGCTACACCTTC. It is translated as CASSPPDGDGYTF.

The chain is built from TRBV3-1 (or the pseudogene TRBV3-2) and TRBJ1-6; D gene ambiguous. The CDR3 extends over 13 amino acids. Per the germline V gene, CDR1 is LGHDT and CDR2 is YNNKEL (reference sequence). V was trimmed by 0 bases and J by 10 bases, leaving 7 bases between them. CDR3 in DNA: TGTGCCAGCAGCCAAGAATGGGGATCACCCCTCCACTTT. It yields the protein CASSQEWGSPLHF.

The chain is built from TRBV2 and TRBJ1-2; unclear D gene. Deletions cut 9 bases from V and 3 bases from J, with 11 bases between. The CDR3 has 12 residues. CDR1 and CDR2 from the germline V gene are SNHLY and FYNNEI. The CDR3 loop is CARRKLDYGYTF. DNA for the CDR3: TGTGCCAGAAGGAAGTTAGACTATGGCTACACCTTC.